This T cell receptor beta chain derives from a study of shared clonotypes between healthy human individuals. Overall study: There were three CD4 naive, three CD4 memory, two CD8 naive and one CD8 memory plates per donor. Whole-study findings and limits: Across a few donors, naive CD4 shared around 5.3%, naive CD8 around 3.5%, memory CD4 roughly 2.2%, memory CD8 0.4% to 0.5%.

Concerning this clone itself: The target antigen is unknown.

Genomic DNA belonging to each subset was distributed in equal measure over several immunoSEQ plates. As handled by the study authors: ImmunoSEQ yielded junction-only sequences lacking quality scores, so filtering differed. Assay used: immunoSEQ multiplex PCR; TCRdb lists only in-frame clones, some missing. The V and J calls and the clone size are those of that table, but D and trimming were determined from the DNA. The sample contains 2 million to 2.5 million clones, around 95% of which appear only once. Deletions cut 1 base from V and 2 bases from J, with 4 bases between. CDR3 size: 13 residues. CDR1 is SGHTA and CDR2 is FQGNSA in the germline V gene.

V usage is TRBV7-2 and J usage is TRBJ2-3; D call uncertain. Source material: naive CD4+ T cells sorted from blood. Indicated subset: CD45RA+ positively selected. This clonotype originated in a young man in good health. The CDR3, as DNA: TGTGCCAGCAGCTTAGAATTCACAGATACGCAGTATTTT. Protein product: CASSLEFTDTQYF.